This T cell receptor beta chain originates from a study of human T cells and chemical hapten exposure. This clonotype has a count of ten or more. As yet, its antigen is unknown. Time point of the sample: healthy volunteer bleed at 2 weeks. From whole blood left unfractionated, total RNA was extracted. The CDR3 is 14 amino acids. V was trimmed by 1 base and J by 3 bases, leaving 7 bases between them. Germline V gene lookup returns CDR1 LGHDT and CDR2 YNNKEL (reference sequence). Broader study findings: TCRs at a frequency above 1 in 1000 stayed unchanged with DPC sensitization.

TCRdb itself ran the RACE reads through MiXCR, one entry per CDR3 protein. This table has roughly 100,000 distinct CDR3 sequences, approximately 10% appearing once. This clonotype originated in a female donor in good health. Some clones in this sample may be carry-over from other donors' samples. The chain carries TRBV3-1 and TRBJ1-5, with TRBD1 as a possible D gene (6 bases). The sequenced sample consisted of whole blood. CDR3 loop: CASSQGTANQPQHF. Here the CDR3 DNA reads TGTGCCAGCAGCCAAGGGACAGCCAATCAGCCCCAGCATTTT.